A selection of T cell receptor beta chains follows, all from one sample in a study of blood T cell repertoires in COVID-19. The protocol was immunoSEQ multiplex PCR, while the TCRdb copy is restricted to in-frame clones and leaves out a portion. In the table there are about 220,000 clones, roughly 80% of which are singletons. Sequenced input: peripheral blood. These receptors came from a woman in her 70s with COVID-19, enrolled during active disease. CDR3s include the opening cysteine and the closing phenylalanine or tryptophan. A D gene is named only where the DNA matches it firmly. The size field is filled for only some rows; it gives once, few, many or a size class.

abundance: NA; d_gene: TRBD2; j_gene: TRBJ2-1; v_gene: TRBV28; CDR3nt: TGTGCCACCCGAATAGCGGGAGACTCCTACAATGAGCAGTTCTTC; CDR3aa: CATRIAGDSYNEQFF
abundance: few; d_gene: TRBD1; j_gene: TRBJ1-5; v_gene: TRBV28; CDR3nt: TGTGCCAGCAGGTCCTTACAGGGGGGTCAGCCCCAGCATTTT; CDR3aa: CASRSLQGGQPQHF
abundance: NA; d_gene: NA; j_gene: TRBJ1-6; v_gene: TRBV7-8; CDR3nt: TGTGCCAGCAGCTTAGGGGGGACACTAAATTCACCCCTCCACTTT; CDR3aa: CASSLGGTLNSPLHF
abundance: NA; d_gene: NA; j_gene: TRBJ2-1; v_gene: TRBV11-2; CDR3nt: TGTGCCAGCAGCACCACAGGGAGCTCCTACAATGAGCAGTTCTTC; CDR3aa: CASSTTGSSYNEQFF
abundance: NA; d_gene: NA; j_gene: TRBJ2-3; v_gene: TRBV12-1; CDR3nt: TGTGCCAGCAGCTTTAATGTCCGGGCAGGGGGCCACACAGATACGCAGTATTTT; CDR3aa: CASSFNVRAGGHTDTQYF
abundance: NA; d_gene: TRBD1; j_gene: TRBJ1-2; v_gene: TRBV4-3; CDR3nt: TGCGCCAGCAGCCACGTTACAGGGGCGGCTAACTATGGCTACACCTTC; CDR3aa: CASSHVTGAANYGYTF
abundance: once; d_gene: NA; j_gene: TRBJ1-4; v_gene: TRBV4-3; CDR3nt: TGCGCCAGCAGCCAAGTTTCCACAGGGACTAATGAAAAACTGTTTTTT; CDR3aa: CASSQVSTGTNEKLFF
abundance: NA; d_gene: NA; j_gene: TRBJ2-7; v_gene: TRBV2; CDR3nt: TGTGCCACAGTGCTAGGAGGTGACGAGCAGTACTTC; CDR3aa: CATVLGGDEQYF
abundance: few; d_gene: TRBD1; j_gene: TRBJ1-2; v_gene: TRBV6-2/TRBV6-3; CDR3nt: TGTGCCAGCAGTTACGAGAGGGGACAGGGAGGGAACTATGGCTACACCTTC; CDR3aa: CASSYERGQGGNYGYTF
abundance: NA; d_gene: NA; j_gene: TRBJ2-7; v_gene: TRBV9; CDR3nt: TGTGCCAGCAGCCACTCGGGCTACGAGCAGTACTTC; CDR3aa: CASSHSGYEQYF
abundance: few; d_gene: NA; j_gene: TRBJ1-6; v_gene: TRBV30; CDR3nt: TGTGCCTGGATTCAGGGTAATTCACCCCTCCACTTT; CDR3aa: CAWIQGNSPLHF
abundance: NA; d_gene: NA; j_gene: TRBJ2-1; v_gene: TRBV7-2; CDR3nt: TGTGCCAGCAGTCTAGTCGGAGAGCAGTTCTTC; CDR3aa: CASSLVGEQFF
abundance: few; d_gene: NA; j_gene: TRBJ1-2; v_gene: TRBV6-5; CDR3nt: TGTGCCGTAGGGGATTTCGGCCTTGGCTACACCTTC; CDR3aa: CAVGDFGLGYTF
abundance: NA; d_gene: NA; j_gene: TRBJ1-3; v_gene: TRBV5-5; CDR3nt: TGTGCCAGCAGCTTGTGGGACACCAGCTCTGGAAACACCATATATTTT; CDR3aa: CASSLWDTSSGNTIYF
abundance: once; d_gene: TRBD1; j_gene: TRBJ2-2; v_gene: TRBV27; CDR3nt: TGTGCCAGCAGAATCGGACAGGCGAACACCGGGGAGCTGTTTTTT; CDR3aa: CASRIGQANTGELFF
abundance: NA; d_gene: NA; j_gene: TRBJ1-2; v_gene: TRBV3-1/TRBV3-2; CDR3nt: TGTGCCAGCAGCCAAGGAGCTAACTATGGCTACACCTTC; CDR3aa: CASSQGANYGYTF
abundance: NA; d_gene: NA; j_gene: TRBJ1-2; v_gene: TRBV27; CDR3nt: TGTGCCAGCAGTTCCGGAAGGACGGGGATCAGGAGGGAGGGCTACACCTTC; CDR3aa: CASSSGRTGIRREGYTF
abundance: NA; d_gene: TRBD1; j_gene: TRBJ1-2; v_gene: TRBV29-1; CDR3nt: TGCAGCGTAGGGACAGGTTCAATCTCTCGGGGCTACACCTTC; CDR3aa: CSVGTGSISRGYTF
abundance: NA; d_gene: NA; j_gene: TRBJ1-4; v_gene: TRBV9; CDR3nt: TGTGCCAGCAGCGTAGCTGGGCAGCTTAATGAAAAACTGTTTTTT; CDR3aa: CASSVAGQLNEKLFF
abundance: NA; d_gene: TRBD2; j_gene: TRBJ2-5; v_gene: TRBV18; CDR3nt: TGTGCCAGCTCACCAGGTCTAGCGGGAGAGACCCAGTACTTC; CDR3aa: CASSPGLAGETQYF
abundance: NA; d_gene: TRBD2; j_gene: TRBJ2-7; v_gene: TRBV27; CDR3nt: TGTGCCAGCAGTTTAAGGGCTCTAGCGGCCTCCTACGAGCAGTACTTC; CDR3aa: CASSLRALAASYEQYF
abundance: NA; d_gene: TRBD2; j_gene: TRBJ2-3; v_gene: TRBV28; CDR3nt: TGTGCCAGCACGGGACTAGCGGGATTTTCAGATACGCAGTATTTT; CDR3aa: CASTGLAGFSDTQYF